The T cell receptor (beta chain) under discussion was sequenced for a study of cytomegalovirus exposure and HLA in healthy donors. Study-level findings and limits: Available immune exposure information covered CMV serostatus only. When presence/absence was analysed, sequencing depth was taken to be roughly uniform across donors.

The study ran its PCR with 60 Vbeta and 13 Jbeta primers. TCRdb's table, derived via immunoSEQ multiplex PCR, lists solely in-frame clones and lacks some. The sample lists some 190,000 clones, about 80% occurring once. This clone was seen a single time. As yet, its antigen is unknown. This sequence was found in a woman between 40 and 55 years old in good health and CMV-seronegative. The sequenced sample consisted of PBMCs.

For the CDR3, the DNA is TGTGCCAGCAGCTTAGAAGGGGCAGGAGATGAGCAGTTCTTC. This gives the protein CASSLEGAGDEQFF. The chain joins TRBV7-2 to TRBJ2-1; D is perhaps TRBD1 (5 bases). Germline V gene lookup returns CDR1 SGHTA and CDR2 FQGNSA. CDR3 length: 14 residues. Trimming pared 1 base from V and 8 bases from J, leaving 12 bases between.